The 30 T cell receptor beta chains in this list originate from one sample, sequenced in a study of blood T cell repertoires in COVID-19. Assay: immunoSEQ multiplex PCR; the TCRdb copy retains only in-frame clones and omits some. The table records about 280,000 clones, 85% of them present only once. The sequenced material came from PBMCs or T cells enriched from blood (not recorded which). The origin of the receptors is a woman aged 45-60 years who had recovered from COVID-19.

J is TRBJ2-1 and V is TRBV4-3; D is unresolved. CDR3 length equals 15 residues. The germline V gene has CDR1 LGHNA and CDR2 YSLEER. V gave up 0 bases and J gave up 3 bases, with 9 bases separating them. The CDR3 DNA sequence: TGCGCCAGCAGCCAAGACAACAGAGACTACAATGAGCAGTTCTTC. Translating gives CASSQDNRDYNEQFF.

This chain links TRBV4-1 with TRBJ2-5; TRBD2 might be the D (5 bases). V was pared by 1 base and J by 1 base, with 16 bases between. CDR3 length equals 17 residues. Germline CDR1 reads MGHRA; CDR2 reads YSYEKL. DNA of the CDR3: TGCGCCAGCAGCCAAGTGGCGGGCGAACCGTCCCAAGAGACCCAGTACTTC. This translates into CASSQVAGEPSQETQYF.

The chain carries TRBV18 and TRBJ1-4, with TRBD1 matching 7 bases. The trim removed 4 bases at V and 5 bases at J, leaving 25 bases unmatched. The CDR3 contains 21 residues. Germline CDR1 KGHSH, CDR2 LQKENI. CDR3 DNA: TGTGCCAGCTCACTTCAACCGGGACAGACTTCAATCTTCGCCCCAAATGAAAAACTGTTTTTT. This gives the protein CASSLQPGQTSIFAPNEKLFF.

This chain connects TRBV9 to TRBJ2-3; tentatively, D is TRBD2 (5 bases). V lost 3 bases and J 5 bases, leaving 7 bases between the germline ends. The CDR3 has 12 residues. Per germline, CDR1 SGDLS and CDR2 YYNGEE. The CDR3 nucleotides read TGTGCCAGCAGCGGAGAGGGAGATACGCAGTATTTT. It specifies CASSGEGDTQYF.

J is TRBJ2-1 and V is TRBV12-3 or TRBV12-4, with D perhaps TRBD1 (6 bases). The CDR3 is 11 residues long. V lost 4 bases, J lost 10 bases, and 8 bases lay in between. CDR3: CASSYTGEQFF. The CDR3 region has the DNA TGTGCCAGCAGTTACACAGGGGAGCAGTTCTTC.

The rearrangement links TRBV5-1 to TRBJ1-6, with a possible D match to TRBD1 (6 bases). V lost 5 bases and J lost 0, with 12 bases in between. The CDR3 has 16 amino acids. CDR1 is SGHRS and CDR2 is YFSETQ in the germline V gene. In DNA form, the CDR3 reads TGCGCCAGCAGAAAAGACAGGAGCTCCTATAATTCACCCCTCCACTTT. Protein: CASRKDRSSYNSPLHF. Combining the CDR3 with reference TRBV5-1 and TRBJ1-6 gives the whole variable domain KAGVTQTPRYLIKTRGQQVTLSCSPISGHRSVSWYQQTPGQGLQFLFEYFSETQRNKGNFPGRFSGRQFSNSRSEMNVSTLELGDSALYLCASRKDRSSYNSPLHFGNGTRLTVT.

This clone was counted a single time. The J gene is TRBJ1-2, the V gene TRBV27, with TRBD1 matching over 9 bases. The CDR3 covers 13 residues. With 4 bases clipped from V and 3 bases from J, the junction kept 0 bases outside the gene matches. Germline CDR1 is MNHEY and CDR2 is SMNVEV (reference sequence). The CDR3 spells CASSWTGDYGYTF. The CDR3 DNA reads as TGTGCCAGCAGTTGGACAGGGGACTATGGCTACACCTTC.

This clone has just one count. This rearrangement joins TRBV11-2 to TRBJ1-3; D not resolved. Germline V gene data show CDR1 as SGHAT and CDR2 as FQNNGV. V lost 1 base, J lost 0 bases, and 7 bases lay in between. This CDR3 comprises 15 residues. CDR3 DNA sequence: TGTGCCAGCAGCTTAGGCGGCTACTCTGGAAACACCATATATTTT. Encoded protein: CASSLGGYSGNTIYF.

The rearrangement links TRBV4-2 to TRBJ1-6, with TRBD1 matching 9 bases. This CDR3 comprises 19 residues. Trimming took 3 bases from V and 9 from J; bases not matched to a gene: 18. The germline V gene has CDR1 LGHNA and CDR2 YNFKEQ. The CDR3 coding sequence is TGTGCCAGCAGCCAGGAACCCCCAGGGGGTGACAGGGGGAGTTCACCCCTCCACTTT. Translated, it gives CASSQEPPGGDRGSSPLHF.

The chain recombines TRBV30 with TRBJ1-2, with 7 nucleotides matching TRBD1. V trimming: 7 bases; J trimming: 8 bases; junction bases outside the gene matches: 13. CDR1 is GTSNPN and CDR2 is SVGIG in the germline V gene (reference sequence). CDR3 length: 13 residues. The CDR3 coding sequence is TGTGCCTCCTCTTCATCCGGGACAGCCGGCTACACCTTC. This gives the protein CASSSSGTAGYTF.

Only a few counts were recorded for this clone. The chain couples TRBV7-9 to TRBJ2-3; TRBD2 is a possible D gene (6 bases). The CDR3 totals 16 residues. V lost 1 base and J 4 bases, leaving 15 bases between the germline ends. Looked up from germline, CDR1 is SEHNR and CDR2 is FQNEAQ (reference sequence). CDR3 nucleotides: TGTGCCAGCAGCTTAGTTTTACCGGGAGCCGCAGATACGCAGTATTTT. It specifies CASSLVLPGAADTQYF.

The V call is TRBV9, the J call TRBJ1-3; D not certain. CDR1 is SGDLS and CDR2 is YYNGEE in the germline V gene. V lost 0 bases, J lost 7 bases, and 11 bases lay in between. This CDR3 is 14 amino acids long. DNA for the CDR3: TGTGCCAGCAGCGTAGATTTCCCGGGGAACACCATATATTTT. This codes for CASSVDFPGNTIYF. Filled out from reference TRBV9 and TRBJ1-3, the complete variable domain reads DSGVTQTPKHLITATGQRVTLRCSPRSGDLSVYWYQQSLDQGLQFLIQYYNGEERAKGNILERFSAQQFPDLHSELNLSSLELGDSALYFCASSVDFPGNTIYFGEGSWLTVV.

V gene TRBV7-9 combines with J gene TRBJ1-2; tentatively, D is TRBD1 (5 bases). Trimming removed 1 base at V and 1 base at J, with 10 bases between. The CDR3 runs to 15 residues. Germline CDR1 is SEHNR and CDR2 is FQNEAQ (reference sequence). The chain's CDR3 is CASSLVEGVNYGYTF. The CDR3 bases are TGTGCCAGCAGCTTAGTTGAAGGGGTTAACTATGGCTACACCTTC. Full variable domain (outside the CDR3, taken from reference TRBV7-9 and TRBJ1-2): DTGVSQNPRHKITKRGQNVTFRCDPISEHNRLYWYRQTLGQGPEFLTYFQNEAQLEKSRLLSDRFSAERPKGSFSTLEIQRTEQGDSAMYLCASSLVEGVNYGYTFGSGTRLTVV.

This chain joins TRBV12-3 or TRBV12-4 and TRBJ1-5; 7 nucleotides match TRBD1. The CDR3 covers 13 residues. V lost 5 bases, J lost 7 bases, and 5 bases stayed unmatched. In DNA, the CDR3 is TGTGCCAGCAGTACCGACAGGGACCAGCCCCAGCATTTT. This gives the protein CASSTDRDQPQHF.

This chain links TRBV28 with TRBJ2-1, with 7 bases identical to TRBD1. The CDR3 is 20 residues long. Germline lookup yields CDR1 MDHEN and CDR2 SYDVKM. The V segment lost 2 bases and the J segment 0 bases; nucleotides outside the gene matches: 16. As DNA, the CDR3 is TGTGCCAGCAGTTTAAGTAAATTCACAGGGGACGTTAGCTCCTACAATGAGCAGTTCTTC. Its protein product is CASSLSKFTGDVSSYNEQFF. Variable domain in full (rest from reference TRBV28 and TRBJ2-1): DVKVTQSSRYLVKRTGEKVFLECVQDMDHENMFWYRQDPGLGLRLIYFSYDVKMKEKGDIPEGYSVSREKKERFSLILESASTNQTSMYLCASSLSKFTGDVSSYNEQFFGPGTRLTVL.

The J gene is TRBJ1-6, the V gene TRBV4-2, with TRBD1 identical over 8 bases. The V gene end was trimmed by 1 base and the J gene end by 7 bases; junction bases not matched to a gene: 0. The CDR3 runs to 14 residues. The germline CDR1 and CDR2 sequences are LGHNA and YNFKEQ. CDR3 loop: CASSQGTGNSPLHF. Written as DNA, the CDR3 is TGTGCCAGCAGCCAAGGGACAGGGAATTCACCCCTCCACTTT.

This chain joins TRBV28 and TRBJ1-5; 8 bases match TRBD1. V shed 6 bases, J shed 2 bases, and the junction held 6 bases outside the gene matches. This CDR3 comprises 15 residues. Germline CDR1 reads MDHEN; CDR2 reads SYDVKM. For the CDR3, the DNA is TGTGCCAGCAGACCTCCGGGACAGGGCAATCAGCCCCAGCATTTT. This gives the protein CASRPPGQGNQPQHF.

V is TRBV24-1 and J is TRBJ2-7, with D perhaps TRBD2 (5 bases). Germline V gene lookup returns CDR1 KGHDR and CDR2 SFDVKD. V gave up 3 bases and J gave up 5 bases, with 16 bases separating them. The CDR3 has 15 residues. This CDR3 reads CATSDPPRGFHEQYF. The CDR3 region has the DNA TGTGCCACCAGTGATCCCCCCCGAGGGTTCCACGAGCAGTACTTC.

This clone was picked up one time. CDR3 in DNA: TGTGCCAGCAGTCGGTCCGGGGGGCTAGGCAATCAGCCCCAGCATTTT. Translation gives CASSRSGGLGNQPQHF. The gene calls are TRBV6-2 or TRBV6-3 and TRBJ1-5; TRBD1 might be the D (6 bases). Germline V gene lookup returns CDR1 MNHEY and CDR2 SVGEGT. This CDR3 has 16 amino acids. The V end lost 5 bases, the J end lost 2 bases, and 16 bases lay between the germline ends.

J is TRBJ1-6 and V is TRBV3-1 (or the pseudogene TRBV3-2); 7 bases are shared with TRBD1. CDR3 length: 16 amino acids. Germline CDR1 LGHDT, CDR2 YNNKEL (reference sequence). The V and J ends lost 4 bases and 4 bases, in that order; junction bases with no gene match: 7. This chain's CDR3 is CASSLPPGQYNSPLHF. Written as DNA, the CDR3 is TGTGCCAGCAGCCTCCCTCCGGGACAGTATAATTCACCCCTCCACTTT.

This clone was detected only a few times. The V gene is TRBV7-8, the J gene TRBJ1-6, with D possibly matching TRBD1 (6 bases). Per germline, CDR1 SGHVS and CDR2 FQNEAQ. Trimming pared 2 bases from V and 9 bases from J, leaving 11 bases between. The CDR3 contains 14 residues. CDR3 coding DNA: TGTGCCAGCAGCTTAACAGGGTCGGGTTCACCCCTCCACTTT. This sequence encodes CASSLTGSGSPLHF.

The CDR3 DNA reads as TGTGCCAGCAGTTTATCGCGGGGACAGGGCAACTACGAGCAGTACTTC. Its translation is CASSLSRGQGNYEQYF. This sequence joins TRBV27 and TRBJ2-7, with 9 bases that match TRBD1. The germline gives CDR1 MNHEY, CDR2 SMNVEV (reference sequence). CDR3 size: 16 residues. V lost 0 bases to trimming and J lost 3 bases; unmatched junction nucleotides: 6.

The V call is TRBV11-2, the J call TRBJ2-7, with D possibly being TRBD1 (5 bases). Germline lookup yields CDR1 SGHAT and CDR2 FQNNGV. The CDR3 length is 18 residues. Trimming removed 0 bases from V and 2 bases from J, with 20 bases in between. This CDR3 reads CASSLDLIIGESPYEQYF. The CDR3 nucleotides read TGTGCCAGCAGCTTAGATCTAATCATAGGGGAATCCCCCTACGAGCAGTACTTC.

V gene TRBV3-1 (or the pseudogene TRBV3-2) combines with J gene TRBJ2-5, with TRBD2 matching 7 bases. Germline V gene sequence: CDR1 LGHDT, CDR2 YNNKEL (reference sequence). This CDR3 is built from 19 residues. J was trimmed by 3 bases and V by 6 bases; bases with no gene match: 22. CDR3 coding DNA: TGTGCCAGCAGTCCCCCGGTGGCTAGCGGAATAATGCAGAAAGAGACCCAGTACTTC. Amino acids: CASSPPVASGIMQKETQYF.

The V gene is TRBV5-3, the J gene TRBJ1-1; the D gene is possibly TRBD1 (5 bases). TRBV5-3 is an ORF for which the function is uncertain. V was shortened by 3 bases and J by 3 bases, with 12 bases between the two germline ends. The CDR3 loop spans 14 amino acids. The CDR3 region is CARSSPPGDTEAFF. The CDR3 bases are TGTGCCAGAAGCTCCCCCCCGGGGGACACTGAAGCTTTCTTT.

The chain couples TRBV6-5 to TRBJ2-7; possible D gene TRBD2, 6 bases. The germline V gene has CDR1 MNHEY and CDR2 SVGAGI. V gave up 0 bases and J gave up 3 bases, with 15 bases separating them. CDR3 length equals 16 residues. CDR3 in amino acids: CASSYSSTGASYEQYF. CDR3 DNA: TGTGCCAGCAGTTACTCGTCTACGGGAGCTAGCTACGAGCAGTACTTC.

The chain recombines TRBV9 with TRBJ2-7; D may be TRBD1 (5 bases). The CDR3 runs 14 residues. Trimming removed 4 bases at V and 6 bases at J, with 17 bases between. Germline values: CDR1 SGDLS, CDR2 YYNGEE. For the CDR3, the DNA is TGTGCCAGCAGCCCTCGACTCGCTCAGGGCGAGCAGTACTTC. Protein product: CASSPRLAQGEQYF.

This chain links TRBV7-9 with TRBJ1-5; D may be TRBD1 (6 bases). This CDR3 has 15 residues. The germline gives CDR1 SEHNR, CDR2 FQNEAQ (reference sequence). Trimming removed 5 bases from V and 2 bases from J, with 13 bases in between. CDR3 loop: CASSDRGGRNQPQHF. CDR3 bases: TGTGCCAGCAGCGACCGGGGGGGCCGCAATCAGCCCCAGCATTTT.

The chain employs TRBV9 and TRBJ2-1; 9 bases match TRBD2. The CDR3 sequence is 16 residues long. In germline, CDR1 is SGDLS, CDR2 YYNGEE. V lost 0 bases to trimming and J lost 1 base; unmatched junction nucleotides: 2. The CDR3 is CASSVGSGSSYNEQFF. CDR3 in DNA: TGTGCCAGCAGCGTAGGTAGCGGGAGTTCCTACAATGAGCAGTTCTTC.

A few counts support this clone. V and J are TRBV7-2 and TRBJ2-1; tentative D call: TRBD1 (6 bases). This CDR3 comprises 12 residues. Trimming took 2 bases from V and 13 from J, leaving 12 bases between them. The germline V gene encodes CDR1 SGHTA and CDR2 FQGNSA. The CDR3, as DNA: TGTGCCAGCAGCTTAAGGGCAGGGGAACAGTTCTTC. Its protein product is CASSLRAGEQFF.